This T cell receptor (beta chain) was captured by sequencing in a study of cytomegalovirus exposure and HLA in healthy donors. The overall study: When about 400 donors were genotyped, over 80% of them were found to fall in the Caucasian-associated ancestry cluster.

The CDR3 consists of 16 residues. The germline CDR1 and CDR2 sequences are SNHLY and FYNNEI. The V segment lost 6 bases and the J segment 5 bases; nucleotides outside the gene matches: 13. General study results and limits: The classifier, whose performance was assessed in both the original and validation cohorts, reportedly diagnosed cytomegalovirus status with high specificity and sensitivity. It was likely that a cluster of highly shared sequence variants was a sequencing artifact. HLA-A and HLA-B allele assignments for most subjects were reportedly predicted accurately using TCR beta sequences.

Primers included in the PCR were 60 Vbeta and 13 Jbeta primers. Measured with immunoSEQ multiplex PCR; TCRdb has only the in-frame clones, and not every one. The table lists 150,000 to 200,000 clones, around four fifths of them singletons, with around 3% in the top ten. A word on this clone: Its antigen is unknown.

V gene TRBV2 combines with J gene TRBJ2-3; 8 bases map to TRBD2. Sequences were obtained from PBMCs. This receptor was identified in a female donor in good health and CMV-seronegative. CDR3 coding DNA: TGTGCCAGCAGGTGGGCGGGGGGAAACCCTGGAGATACGCAGTATTTT. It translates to CASRWAGGNPGDTQYF. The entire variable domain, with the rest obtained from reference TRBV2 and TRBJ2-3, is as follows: EPEVTQTPSHQVTQMGQEVILRCVPISNHLYFYWYRQILGQKVEFLVSFYNNEISEKSEIFDDQFSVERPDGSNFTLKIRSTKLEDSAMYFCASRWAGGNPGDTQYFGPGTRLTVL.